This is a list of T cell receptor beta chains from one sample in a study of blood T cell repertoires in COVID-19. The method was immunoSEQ multiplex PCR; TCRdb's version includes in-frame clones alone and lacks a portion of them. The sample records 100,000 to 140,000 clones, more than 70% being singletons. The sequencing input was peripheral blood. The receptors stem from a human donor in a cohort sampled during active COVID-19. Both conserved end residues are part of each CDR3. The order of the fields is clone size, CDR3 length, J gene, D gene, V gene, CDR3 DNA, CDR3 protein. The D gene is left open where the match is weak. Size values are once, few and many counts, or a class for expanded clones, and some rows have none.

size: NA; length: 18; J: TRBJ2-3; D: TRBD2; V: TRBV11-2; DNA: TGTGCCAGCAGCATAGGGACTAGCGGGAGGGGGAGCACAGATACGCAGTATTTT; CDR3: CASSIGTSGRGSTDTQYF
size: NA; length: 15; J: TRBJ1-3; D: NA; V: TRBV28; DNA: TGTGCCAGCAGTTTAAACGGGATCTCTGGAAACACCATATATTTT; CDR3: CASSLNGISGNTIYF
size: NA; length: 15; J: TRBJ1-5; D: TRBD1; V: TRBV18; DNA: TGTGCCAGCTCACTGGACAGGGTAGGCAATCAGCCCCAGCATTTT; CDR3: CASSLDRVGNQPQHF
size: NA; length: 18; J: TRBJ2-1; D: TRBD2; V: TRBV5-4; DNA: TGTGCCAGCAGCTTGGACGAGTTAAGCGGGAGTTCCTACAATGAGCAGTTCTTC; CDR3: CASSLDELSGSSYNEQFF
size: NA; length: 15; J: TRBJ1-2; D: TRBD1; V: TRBV19; DNA: TGTGCCAGTAGTACAGGGGACAGAGAAGTCTATGGCTACACCTTC; CDR3: CASSTGDREVYGYTF
size: NA; length: 14; J: TRBJ1-1; D: NA; V: TRBV7-8; DNA: TGTGCCAGCAGCTTAGCAGGAAGGGGGACTGAAGCTTTCTTT; CDR3: CASSLAGRGTEAFF
size: NA; length: 13; J: TRBJ2-1; D: TRBD1; V: TRBV5-1; DNA: TGCGCCAGCAGCTTGCAGGGGGACAGTGAGCAGTTCTTC; CDR3: CASSLQGDSEQFF
size: NA; length: 15; J: TRBJ2-1; D: NA; V: TRBV4-1; DNA: TGCGCCAGCAGCCAAGGGGACTTCGCTTACAATGAGCAGTTCTTC; CDR3: CASSQGDFAYNEQFF
size: NA; length: 16; J: TRBJ1-1; D: NA; V: TRBV7-9; DNA: TGTGCCAGCAGCTTATTAATCTCAGGAATGAACACTGAAGCTTTCTTT; CDR3: CASSLLISGMNTEAFF
size: once; length: 17; J: TRBJ2-3; D: NA; V: TRBV3-1/TRBV3-2; DNA: TGTGCCAGCAGCCAAGTTGGTAGCGGATGGGAGACAGATACGCAGTATTTT; CDR3: CASSQVGSGWETDTQYF
size: NA; length: 16; J: TRBJ1-1; D: TRBD1; V: TRBV7-3; DNA: TGTGCCAGCAGCTCCGAAAGACAGGGGATAGGGACTGAAGCTTTCTTT; CDR3: CASSSERQGIGTEAFF
size: NA; length: 14; J: TRBJ2-1; D: TRBD2; V: TRBV3-1/TRBV3-2; DNA: TGTGCCAGCAGCCGTGGACTAGCGTTCAATGAGCAGTTCTTC; CDR3: CASSRGLAFNEQFF
size: NA; length: 13; J: TRBJ1-2; D: NA; V: TRBV5-5; DNA: TGTGCCAGCAGCTTGGGGCAGGGAGGTGGCTACACCTTC; CDR3: CASSLGQGGGYTF
size: NA; length: 16; J: TRBJ1-4; D: NA; V: TRBV9; DNA: TGTGCCAGCAGCCCGACATTGTTCCTGGCTAATGAAAAACTGTTTTTT; CDR3: CASSPTLFLANEKLFF
size: NA; length: 16; J: TRBJ2-5; D: TRBD2; V: TRBV6-4; DNA: TGTGCCAGCAGTGAACGATTAGCGGGATTCCAAGAGACCCAGTACTTC; CDR3: CASSERLAGFQETQYF
size: NA; length: 15; J: TRBJ2-2; D: NA; V: TRBV15; DNA: TGTGCCCCCCAGCGTCTGGGGGGGAACACCGGGGAGCTGTTTTTT; CDR3: CAPQRLGGNTGELFF
size: few; length: 15; J: TRBJ1-1; D: TRBD1; V: TRBV6-2/TRBV6-3; DNA: TGTGCCAGCAGTTACTCGCCAGGGGGGAACACTGAAGCTTTCTTT; CDR3: CASSYSPGGNTEAFF
size: NA; length: 18; J: TRBJ2-2; D: TRBD2; V: TRBV5-5; DNA: TGTGCCAGCAGCTTTACCCCGACTAGCGGGCCTAACACCGGGGAGCTGTTTTTT; CDR3: CASSFTPTSGPNTGELFF
size: NA; length: 14; J: TRBJ2-2; D: NA; V: TRBV7-7; DNA: TGTGCCAGCAGCTTAGTAGCGAACACCGGGGAGCTGTTTTTT; CDR3: CASSLVANTGELFF
size: NA; length: 14; J: TRBJ2-5; D: TRBD1; V: TRBV7-2; DNA: TGTGCCAGCAGTTTAACAGGGGCGAGGGAGACCCAGTACTTC; CDR3: CASSLTGARETQYF
size: NA; length: 11; J: TRBJ2-2; D: NA; V: TRBV20-1; DNA: TGCAGTGCTACCAGTACCGGGGAGCTGTTTTTT; CDR3: CSATSTGELFF
size: many; length: 11; J: TRBJ2-1; D: NA; V: TRBV11-2; DNA: TGTGCCAGCAGCCGGACAATGACCCAGTTCTTC; CDR3: CASSRTMTQFF
size: NA; length: 14; J: TRBJ1-1; D: NA; V: TRBV30; DNA: TGTGCCTGGAGTGCCGGACAGAGGAACACTGAAGCTTTCTTT; CDR3: CAWSAGQRNTEAFF
size: NA; length: 15; J: TRBJ2-1; D: TRBD2; V: TRBV30; DNA: TGTGCCTGGAGTAACTTAGCGGGAGGGGAAGAAGAGCAGTTCTTC; CDR3: CAWSNLAGGEEEQFF
size: NA; length: 17; J: TRBJ2-1; D: TRBD1; V: TRBV7-9; DNA: TGTGCCAGCAGCCCGAATTGGACAGGAAATACCATCAATGAGCAGTTCTTC; CDR3: CASSPNWTGNTINEQFF
size: NA; length: 13; J: TRBJ2-1; D: NA; V: TRBV4-1; DNA: TGCGCCAGCAGCCAAGAAAACGGAGGTGAGCAGTTCTTC; CDR3: CASSQENGGEQFF
size: NA; length: 13; J: TRBJ2-5; D: TRBD1; V: TRBV2; DNA: TGTGCCAGCAGTGAACAGGGGGCTTTTCCCCAGTACTTC; CDR3: CASSEQGAFPQYF